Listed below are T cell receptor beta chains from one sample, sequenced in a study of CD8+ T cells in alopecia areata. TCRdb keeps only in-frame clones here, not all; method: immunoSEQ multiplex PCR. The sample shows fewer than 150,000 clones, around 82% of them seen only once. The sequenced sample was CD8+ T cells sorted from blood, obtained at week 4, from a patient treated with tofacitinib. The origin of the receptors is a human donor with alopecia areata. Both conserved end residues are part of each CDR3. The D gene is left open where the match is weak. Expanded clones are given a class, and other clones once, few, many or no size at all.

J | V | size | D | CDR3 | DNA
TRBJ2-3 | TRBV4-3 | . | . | CASSDGGKGGVDTQYF | TGCGCCAGCAGCGACGGGGGGAAAGGGGGTGTAGATACGCAGTATTTT
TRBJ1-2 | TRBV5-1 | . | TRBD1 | CASSPGQGGFGYGYTF | TGCGCCAGCAGCCCGGGACAGGGCGGATTTGGGTATGGCTACACCTTC
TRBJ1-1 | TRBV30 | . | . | CAWSVRYIQGTEAFF | TGTGCCTGGAGTGTACGTTATATTCAGGGTACTGAAGCTTTCTTT
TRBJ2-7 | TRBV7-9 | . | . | CASSGTGNYEQYF | TGTGCCAGCAGCGGCACAGGGAACTACGAGCAGTACTTC
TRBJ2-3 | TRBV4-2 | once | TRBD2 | CASSLGLAGDTQYF | TGTGCCAGCAGCCTGGGACTAGCGGGGGATACGCAGTATTTT
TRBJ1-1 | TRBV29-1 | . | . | CSVWDLSAEAFF | TGCAGCGTCTGGGACCTGAGCGCTGAAGCTTTCTTT
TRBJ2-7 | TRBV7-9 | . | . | CASSLEGSMGYEQYF | TGTGCCAGCAGCTTAGAGGGCAGTATGGGCTACGAGCAGTACTTC
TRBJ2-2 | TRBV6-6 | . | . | CASSYSYVGAGELFF | TGTGCCAGCAGTTACAGCTACGTAGGCGCCGGGGAGCTGTTTTTT
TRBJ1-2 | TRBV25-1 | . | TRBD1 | CASSEYGGGGSFSGYTF | TGTGCCAGCAGTGAATATGGAGGGGGCGGTTCATTTAGTGGCTACACCTTC
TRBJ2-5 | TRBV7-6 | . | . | CASSLREYQETQYF | TGTGCCAGCAGCTTGAGGGAGTACCAAGAGACCCAGTACTTC
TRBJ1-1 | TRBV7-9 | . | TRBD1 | CASSRRGQGGENTEAFF | TGTGCCAGCAGCCGCCGAGGACAGGGGGGCGAGAACACTGAAGCTTTCTTT
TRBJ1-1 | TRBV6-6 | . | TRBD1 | CASSYPTGSGTEAFF | TGTGCCAGCAGTTACCCGACAGGGTCGGGCACTGAAGCTTTCTTT
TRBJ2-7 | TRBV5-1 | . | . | CASSLAAPTYEQYF | TGCGCCAGCAGCTTGGCAGCCCCAACCTACGAGCAGTACTTC
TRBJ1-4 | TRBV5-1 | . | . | CASSRGQVSEKLFF | TGCGCCAGCAGCCGTGGACAAGTCAGTGAAAAACTGTTTTTT
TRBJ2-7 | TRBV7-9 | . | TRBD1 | CASSQVPGTVNYEQYF | TGTGCCAGCAGCCAAGTGCCCGGGACAGTTAACTACGAGCAGTACTTC
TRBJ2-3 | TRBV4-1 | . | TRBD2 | CASSQRLAGGTDTQYF | TGCGCCAGCAGCCAACGACTAGCGGGGGGCACAGATACGCAGTATTTT
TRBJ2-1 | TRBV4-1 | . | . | CASSQGFASSYNEQFF | TGCGCCAGCAGCCAAGGGTTCGCGAGCTCCTACAATGAGCAGTTCTTC
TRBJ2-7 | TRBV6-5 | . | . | CASSGPHNEQYF | TGTGCCAGTTCCGGACCCCACAACGAGCAGTACTTC
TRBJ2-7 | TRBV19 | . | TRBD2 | CASSIDGTSYSGEQYF | TGTGCCAGTAGTATAGACGGGACTAGCTACTCTGGCGAGCAGTACTTC
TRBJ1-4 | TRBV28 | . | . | CASTTVGGTNEKLFF | TGTGCCAGCACTACCGTAGGGGGGACTAATGAAAAACTGTTTTTT
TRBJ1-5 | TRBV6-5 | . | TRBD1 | CASSYSRDSLQHF | TGTGCCAGCAGTTACTCCCGGGACAGTCTCCAGCATTTT
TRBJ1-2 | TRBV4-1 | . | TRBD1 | CASSQVGQAYGYTF | TGCGCCAGCAGCCAAGTAGGACAGGCCTATGGCTACACCTTC
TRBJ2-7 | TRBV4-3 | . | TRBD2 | CASSQDLAGGTLAYEQYF | TGCGCCAGCAGCCAAGATCTGGCGGGGGGTACCCTTGCCTACGAGCAGTACTTC
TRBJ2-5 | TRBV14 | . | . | CASSHYGRGREETQYF | TGTGCCAGCAGCCATTATGGCCGGGGAAGGGAAGAGACCCAGTACTTC
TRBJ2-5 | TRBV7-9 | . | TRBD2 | CASSLGLAGGQETQYF | TGTGCCAGCAGCTTAGGTCTAGCGGGGGGACAAGAGACCCAGTACTTC
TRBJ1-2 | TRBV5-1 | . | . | CASSLASPLNYGYTF | TGCGCCAGCAGCTTGGCGAGCCCTCTAAACTATGGCTACACCTTC
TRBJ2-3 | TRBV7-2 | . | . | CASSFTDTQYF | TGTGCCAGCAGCTTCACAGATACGCAGTATTTT
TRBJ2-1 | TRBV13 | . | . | CASSSPARDFYNEQFF | TGTGCCAGCAGCTCCCCTGCTCGGGACTTCTACAATGAGCAGTTCTTC
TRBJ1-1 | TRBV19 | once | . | CATNTNTEAFF | TGTGCCACCAACACGAACACTGAAGCTTTCTTT
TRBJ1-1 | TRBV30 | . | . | CAWSELGTNTEAFF | TGTGCCTGGAGCGAGCTAGGGACCAACACTGAAGCTTTCTTT
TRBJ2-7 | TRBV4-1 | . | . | CASSQEGMGYEQYF | TGCGCCAGCAGCCAAGAGGGAATGGGTTACGAGCAGTACTTC
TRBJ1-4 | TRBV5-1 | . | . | CASSLAGENEKLFF | TGCGCCAGCAGCTTGGCCGGTGAAAATGAAAAACTGTTTTTT
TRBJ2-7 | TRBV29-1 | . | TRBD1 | CSVEEGDRTGTYEQYF | TGCAGCGTTGAAGAGGGGGACAGGACTGGGACCTACGAGCAGTACTTC
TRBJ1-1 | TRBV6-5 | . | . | CASRIKGGTEAFF | TGTGCCAGCAGAATCAAAGGGGGCACTGAAGCTTTCTTT
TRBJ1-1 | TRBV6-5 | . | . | CASRTPGMNTEAFF | TGTGCCAGCAGGACACCAGGGATGAACACTGAAGCTTTCTTT
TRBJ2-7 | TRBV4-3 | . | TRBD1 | CASSQDLKGASYEQYF | TGCGCCAGCAGCCAAGATCTGAAGGGGGCATCCTACGAGCAGTACTTC
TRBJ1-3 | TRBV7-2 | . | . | CASSLGTASGNTIYF | TGTGCCAGCAGCTTAGGTACAGCCTCTGGAAACACCATATATTTT
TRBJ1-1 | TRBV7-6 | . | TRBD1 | CASSATTGHAFF | TGTGCCAGCAGCGCGACGACAGGGCATGCTTTCTTT
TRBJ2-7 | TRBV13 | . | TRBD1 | CASSLGGQGGYEQYF | TGTGCCAGCAGCTTAGGAGGACAGGGCGGCTACGAGCAGTACTTC
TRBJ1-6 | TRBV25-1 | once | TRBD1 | CASRGRGLVNSPLHF | TGTGCCAGCAGAGGCAGGGGGCTTGTAAATTCACCCCTCCACTTT
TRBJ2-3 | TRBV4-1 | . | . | CASSPQGRNSRASTDTQYF | TGCGCCAGCAGCCCCCAGGGGCGGAACTCACGGGCAAGCACAGATACGCAGTATTTT
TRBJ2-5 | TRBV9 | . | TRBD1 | CASSVAPGQGALQETQYF | TGTGCCAGCAGCGTAGCTCCGGGGCAGGGGGCTCTTCAAGAGACCCAGTACTTC
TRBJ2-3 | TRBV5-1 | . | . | CASSLATPRKVTDTQYF | TGCGCCAGCAGCTTAGCCACCCCGCGGAAGGTGACAGATACGCAGTATTTT
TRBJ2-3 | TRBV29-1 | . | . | CSVEAELGTDTQYF | TGCAGCGTTGAGGCCGAGTTGGGCACAGATACGCAGTATTTT
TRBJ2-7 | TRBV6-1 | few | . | CASSPLPGDSYEQYF | TGTGCCAGCAGCCCTCTTCCAGGGGACTCCTACGAGCAGTACTTC
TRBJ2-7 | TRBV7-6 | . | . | CASSRDGQWDLRQYF | TGTGCCAGCAGCCGCGACGGGCAATGGGATCTAAGGCAGTACTTC
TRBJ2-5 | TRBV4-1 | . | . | CASSQASGVPETQYF | TGCGCCAGCAGCCAAGCGTCGGGGGTCCCCGAGACCCAGTACTTC
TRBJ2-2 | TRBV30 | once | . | CAWSPAFTGELFF | TGTGCCTGGAGTCCCGCCTTCACCGGGGAGCTGTTTTTT
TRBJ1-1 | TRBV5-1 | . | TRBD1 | CASSASGGYTEAFF | TGCGCCAGCAGCGCCTCAGGGGGATACACTGAAGCTTTCTTT
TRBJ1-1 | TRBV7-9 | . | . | CASSLGGSGTEAFF | TGTGCCAGCAGCTTGGGTGGCAGTGGAACTGAAGCTTTCTTT